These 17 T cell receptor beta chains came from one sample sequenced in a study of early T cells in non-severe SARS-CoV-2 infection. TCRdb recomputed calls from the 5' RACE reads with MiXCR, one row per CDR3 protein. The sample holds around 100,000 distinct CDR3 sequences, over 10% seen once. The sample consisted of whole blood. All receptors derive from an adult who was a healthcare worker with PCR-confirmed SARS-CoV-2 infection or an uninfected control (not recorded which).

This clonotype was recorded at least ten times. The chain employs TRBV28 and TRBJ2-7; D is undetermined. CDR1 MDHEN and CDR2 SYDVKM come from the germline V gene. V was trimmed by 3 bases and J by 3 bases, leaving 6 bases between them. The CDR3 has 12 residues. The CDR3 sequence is CASSFRIYEQYF. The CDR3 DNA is TGTGCCAGCAGTTTTCGGATCTACGAGCAGTACTTC.

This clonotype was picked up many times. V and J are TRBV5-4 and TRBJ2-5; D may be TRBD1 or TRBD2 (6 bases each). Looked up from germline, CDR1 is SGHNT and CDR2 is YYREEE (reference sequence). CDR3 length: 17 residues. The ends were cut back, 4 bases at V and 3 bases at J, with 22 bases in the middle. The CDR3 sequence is CASSGGPWVGGKETQYF. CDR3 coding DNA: TGTGCCAGCAGCGGGGGCCCCTGGGTCGGAGGGAAAGAGACCCAGTACTTC.

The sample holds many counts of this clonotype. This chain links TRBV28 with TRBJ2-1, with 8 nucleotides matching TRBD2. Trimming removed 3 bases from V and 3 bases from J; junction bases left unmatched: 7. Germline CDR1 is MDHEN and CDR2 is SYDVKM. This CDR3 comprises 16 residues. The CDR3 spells CASSFLITSGYNEQFF. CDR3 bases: TGTGCCAGCAGTTTTCTAATCACTAGCGGCTACAATGAGCAGTTCTTC.

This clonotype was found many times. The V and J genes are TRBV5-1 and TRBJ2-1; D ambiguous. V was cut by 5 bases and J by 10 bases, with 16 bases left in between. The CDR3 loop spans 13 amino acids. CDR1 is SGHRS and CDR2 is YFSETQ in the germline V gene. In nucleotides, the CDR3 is TGCGCCAGCAGGAAGCTCCGTCATCCCGAGCAGTTCTTC. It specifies CASRKLRHPEQFF.

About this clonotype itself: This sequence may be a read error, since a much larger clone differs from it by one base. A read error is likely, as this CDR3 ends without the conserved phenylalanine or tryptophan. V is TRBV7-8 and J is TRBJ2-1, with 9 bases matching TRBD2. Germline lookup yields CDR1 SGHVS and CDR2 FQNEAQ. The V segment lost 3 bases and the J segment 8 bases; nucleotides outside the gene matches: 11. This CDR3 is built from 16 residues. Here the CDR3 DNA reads TGTGCCAGCAGCTTTTCCGGTGCGGGAGGGCCTGATGAGCAGTTCCTC. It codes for CASSFSGAGGPDEQFL.

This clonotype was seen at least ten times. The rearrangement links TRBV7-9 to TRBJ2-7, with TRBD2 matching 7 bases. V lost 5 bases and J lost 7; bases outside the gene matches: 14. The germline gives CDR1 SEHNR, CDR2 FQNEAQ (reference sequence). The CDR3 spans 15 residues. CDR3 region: CASSPAGGGTVEQYF. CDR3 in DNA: TGTGCCAGCAGCCCCGCCGGCGGGGGTACGGTAGAGCAGTACTTC. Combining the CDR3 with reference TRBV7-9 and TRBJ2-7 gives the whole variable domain DTGVSQNPRHKITKRGQNVTFRCDPISEHNRLYWYRQTLGQGPEFLTYFQNEAQLEKSRLLSDRFSAERPKGSFSTLEIQRTEQGDSAMYLCASSPAGGGTVEQYFGPGTRLTVT.

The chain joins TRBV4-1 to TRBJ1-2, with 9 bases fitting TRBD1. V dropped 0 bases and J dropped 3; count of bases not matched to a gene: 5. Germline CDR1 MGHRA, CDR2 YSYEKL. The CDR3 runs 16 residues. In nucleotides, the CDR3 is TGCGCCAGCAGCCAAGATCCGGACAGGGGTTACTATGGCTACACCTTC. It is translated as CASSQDPDRGYYGYTF.

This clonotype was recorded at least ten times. CDR3 sequence: CASSSLFYEQYF. The CDR3 nucleotides are TGTGCCAGCAGTTCCCTCTTCTACGAGCAGTACTTC. The chain recombines TRBV28 with TRBJ2-7; D remains ambiguous. V was clipped by 4 bases and J by 3 bases, with 7 bases between them. From germline, CDR1 is MDHEN and CDR2 SYDVKM. This CDR3 comprises 12 residues. The variable domain in full, with the rest retrieved from reference TRBV28 and TRBJ2-7, is DVKVTQSSRYLVKRTGEKVFLECVQDMDHENMFWYRQDPGLGLRLIYFSYDVKMKEKGDIPEGYSVSREKKERFSLILESASTNQTSMYLCASSSLFYEQYFGPGTRLTVT.

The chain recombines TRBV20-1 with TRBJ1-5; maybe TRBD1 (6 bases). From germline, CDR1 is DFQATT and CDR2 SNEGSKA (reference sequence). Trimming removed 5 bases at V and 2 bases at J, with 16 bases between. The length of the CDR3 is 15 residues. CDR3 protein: CSAETGSHGNQPQHF. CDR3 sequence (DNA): TGCAGTGCTGAGACAGGCTCTCACGGCAATCAGCCCCAGCATTTT.

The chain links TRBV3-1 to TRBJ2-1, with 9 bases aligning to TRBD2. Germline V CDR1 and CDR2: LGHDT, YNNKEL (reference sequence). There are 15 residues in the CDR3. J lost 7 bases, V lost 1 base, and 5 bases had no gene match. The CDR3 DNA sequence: TGTGCCAGCAGCCAAGGGCGGGAGGGCCTTAATGAGCAGTTCTTC. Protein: CASSQGREGLNEQFF.

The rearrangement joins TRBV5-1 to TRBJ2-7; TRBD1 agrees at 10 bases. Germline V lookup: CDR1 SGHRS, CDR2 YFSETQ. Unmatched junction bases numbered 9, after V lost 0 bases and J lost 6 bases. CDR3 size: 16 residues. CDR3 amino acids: CASSLGRGTGAPEQYF. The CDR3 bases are TGCGCCAGCAGCTTGGGTCGAGGGACAGGGGCCCCCGAGCAGTACTTC.

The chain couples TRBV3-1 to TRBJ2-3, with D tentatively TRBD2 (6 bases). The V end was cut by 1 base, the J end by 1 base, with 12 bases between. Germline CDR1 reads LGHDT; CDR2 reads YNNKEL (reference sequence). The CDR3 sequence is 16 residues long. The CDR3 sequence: CASSQGPASGTDTQYF. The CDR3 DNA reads TGTGCCAGCAGCCAAGGACCGGCTAGCGGCACAGATACGCAGTATTTT.

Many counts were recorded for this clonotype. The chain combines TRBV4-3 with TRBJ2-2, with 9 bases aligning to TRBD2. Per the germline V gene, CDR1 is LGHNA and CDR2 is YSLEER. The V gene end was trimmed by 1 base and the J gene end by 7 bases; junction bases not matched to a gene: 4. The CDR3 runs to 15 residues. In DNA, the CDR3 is TGCGCCAGCAGCCAAGTGCTAGCGGGATACGGGGAGCTGTTTTTT. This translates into CASSQVLAGYGELFF.

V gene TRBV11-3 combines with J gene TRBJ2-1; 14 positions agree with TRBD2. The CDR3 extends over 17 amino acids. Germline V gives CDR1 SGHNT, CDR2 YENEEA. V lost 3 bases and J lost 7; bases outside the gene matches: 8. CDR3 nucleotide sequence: TGTGCCAGCAGCTTGGGGGGACTAGCGGGAGTGAGGAATGAGCAGTTCTTC. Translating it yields CASSLGGLAGVRNEQFF. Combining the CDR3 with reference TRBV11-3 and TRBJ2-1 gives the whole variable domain EAGVVQSPRYKIIEKKQPVAFWCNPISGHNTLYWYLQNLGQGPELLIRYENEEAVDDSQLPKDRFSAERLKGVDSTLKIQPAELGDSAVYLCASSLGGLAGVRNEQFFGPGTRLTVL.

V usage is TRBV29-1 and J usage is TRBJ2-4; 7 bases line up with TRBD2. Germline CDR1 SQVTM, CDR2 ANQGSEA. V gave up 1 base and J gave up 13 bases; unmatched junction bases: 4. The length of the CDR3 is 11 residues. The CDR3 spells CSVEVAAGQYF. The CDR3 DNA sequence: TGCAGCGTTGAAGTGGCAGCGGGACAGTACTTC.

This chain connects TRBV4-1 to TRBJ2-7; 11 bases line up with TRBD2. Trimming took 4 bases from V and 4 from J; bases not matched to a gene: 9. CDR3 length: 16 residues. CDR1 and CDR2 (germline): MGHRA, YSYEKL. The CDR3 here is CASSLTGTSGSYEQYF. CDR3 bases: TGCGCCAGCAGCCTTACCGGGACTAGCGGTTCATACGAGCAGTACTTC.

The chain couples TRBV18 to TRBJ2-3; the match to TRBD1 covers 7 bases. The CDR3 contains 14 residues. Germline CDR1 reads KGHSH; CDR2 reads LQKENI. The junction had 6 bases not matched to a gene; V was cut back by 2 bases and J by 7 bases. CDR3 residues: CASSPRTGRNTQYF. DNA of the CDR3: TGTGCCAGCTCACCAAGGACAGGTCGGAATACGCAGTATTTT.